The clone carrying this TCR beta chain was seen a few times. The antigen is unknown. Documented time point: healthy volunteer bleed at 6 weeks. RNA extraction used unfractionated whole blood as the source of total RNA. This sample was included in a study of human T cells and chemical hapten exposure. TCRdb redid the calling of the RACE reads with MiXCR, one entry per CDR3 protein. Of roughly 75,000 distinct CDR3 sequences in the sample, 8.6% are singletons; the top ten hold 1.7%. Findings and caveats of the study: Sensitization with DPC brought no change to TCRs above 1 in 1000 in frequency.

Germline values: CDR1 SGDLS, CDR2 YYNGEE. This CDR3 has 17 amino acids. V gave up 0 bases and J gave up 4 bases, with 16 bases separating them. The sample consisted of whole blood. The chain recombines TRBV9 with TRBJ2-2; either TRBD1 or TRBD2 may supply D (6 bases each). The TCR sequence derives from a female donor in good health. Some clones in this sample may be carry-over from other donors' samples. The CDR3 sequence is CASSVEGGYSITGELFF. CDR3 sequence (DNA): TGTGCCAGCAGCGTAGAGGGGGGCTATTCAATCACCGGGGAGCTGTTTTTT.